Presented here are 24 T cell receptor beta chains from one specimen sequenced in a study of tissue T cells after allogeneic stem cell transplantation. The repertoire was sequenced with immunoSEQ multiplex PCR; TCRdb's copy has only in-frame clones and lacks some. The table lists about 3,300 clones, approximately 70% of them singletons. The sequencing used tissue from the right colon, collected at autopsy. The receptors here all came from a male donor at least 60 years old with lung cancer.

The rearrangement joins TRBV12-5 to TRBJ1-2, with no clear D. This CDR3 comprises 17 residues. Germline CDR1 and CDR2: LGHNT and FRNRAP. The V gene lost 1 base and the J gene lost 1 base, with 16 bases spanning the gap. CDR3 in DNA: TGTGCTAGTGGTTTGGAACCCCAGACCCTGGGTAACTATGGCTACACCTTC. This codes for CASGLEPQTLGNYGYTF.

The genes are TRBV4-1 and TRBJ2-1, with no clear D. V lost 4 bases, J lost 8 bases, and 12 bases lay in between. This CDR3 is built from 13 residues. Germline V gene lookup returns CDR1 MGHRA and CDR2 YSYEKL. The CDR3 DNA reads as TGCGCCAGCAGCCCCGGGCCTCGCGATGAGCAGTTCTTC. Amino acid sequence: CASSPGPRDEQFF.

V gene TRBV27 combines with J gene TRBJ2-3; no clear D. The V end lost 6 bases, the J end lost 4 bases, and 11 bases lay between the germline ends. Germline CDR1 is MNHEY and CDR2 is SMNVEV (reference sequence). This CDR3 has 13 residues. The CDR3 here is CASRSIIPDTQYF. Here the CDR3 DNA reads TGTGCCAGCAGGTCTATCATCCCAGATACGCAGTATTTT.

V and J are TRBV19 and TRBJ1-1, with unresolved D. With 6 bases removed from V and 1 base from J, the gap between germline ends came to 9 bases. Germline V gene data show CDR1 as LNHDA and CDR2 as SQIVND (reference sequence). The CDR3 has 13 residues. CDR3 bases: TGTGCCAGTAGCCAAACGTCGAACACTGAAGCTTTCTTT. Its protein product is CASSQTSNTEAFF.

This clone was seen just once. The V gene is TRBV9, the J gene TRBJ1-3; D gene ambiguous. The CDR3 sequence is 16 residues long. Germline V lookup: CDR1 SGDLS, CDR2 YYNGEE. V shed 4 bases and J shed 4 bases, with 18 bases lying between them. The CDR3 DNA is TGTGCCAGCAGCCCAGGAGTGGAACCTTCAGGAAACACCATATATTTT. It encodes CASSPGVEPSGNTIYF.

This chain's CDR3 is CAISGGLAESEQFF. CDR3 in DNA: TGTGCCATCAGTGGGGGACTAGCGGAATCCGAGCAGTTCTTC. The V and J genes are TRBV10-3 and TRBJ2-1, with 11 bases that match TRBD2. CDR1 is ENHRY and CDR2 is SYGVKD in the germline V gene. Trimming at V came to 4 bases and at J to 10 bases, leaving 6 bases not matched to a gene. This CDR3 has 14 residues.

V and J are TRBV12-3 or TRBV12-4 and TRBJ2-5, with a weak D call TRBD1 (5 bases). This CDR3 spans 12 amino acids. The ends were cut back, 6 bases at V and 7 bases at J, with 12 bases in the middle. The CDR3 spells CASSSAGATQYF. In DNA, the CDR3 is TGTGCCAGCAGCTCCGCTGGGGCGACCCAGTACTTC.

Within the sample, this clone is large. CDR3 in amino acids: CASSFTGDTEAFF. As DNA, the CDR3 is TGTGCCAGCAGCTTTACAGGGGACACTGAAGCTTTCTTT. The chain is built from TRBV13 and TRBJ1-1, with 7 bases aligning to TRBD1. Per the germline V gene, CDR1 is PRHDT and CDR2 is FYEKMQ (reference sequence). V shed 3 bases and J 3 bases; nucleotides not matched to a gene: 1. The CDR3 extends over 13 amino acids.

This clone was counted between two and nine times. The CDR3 sequence: CASSAGGNQETQYF. The CDR3 DNA sequence: TGTGCCAGCAGCGCCGGCGGGAATCAAGAGACCCAGTACTTC. The chain joins TRBV5-4 to TRBJ2-5; possibly TRBD2 for D (6 bases). Trimming pared 4 bases from V and 2 bases from J, leaving 12 bases between. Germline values: CDR1 SGHNT, CDR2 YYREEE (reference sequence). The CDR3 runs to 14 residues.

This clone has just a few counts. The V call is TRBV5-1, the J call TRBJ2-3; 14 nucleotides line up with TRBD2. With V trimmed by 6 bases and J by 2 bases, 11 bases remained unmatched. Germline lookup yields CDR1 SGHRS and CDR2 YFSETQ. CDR3 length: 18 residues. CDR3 protein: CASTAAGLAGDITDTQYF. The CDR3 bases are TGCGCCAGCACCGCCGCGGGACTAGCGGGGGATATCACAGATACGCAGTATTTT.

The genes are TRBV9 and TRBJ1-1; 11 bases match TRBD1. Per the germline V gene, CDR1 is SGDLS and CDR2 is YYNGEE. This CDR3 is 14 amino acids long. The V gene end was trimmed by 4 bases and the J gene end by 4 bases; junction bases not matched to a gene: 3. The chain's CDR3 is CASSFGTGGTEAFF. The DNA of the CDR3 is TGTGCCAGCAGCTTCGGGACAGGGGGCACTGAAGCTTTCTTT.

This rearrangement joins TRBV24-1 to TRBJ2-5; 8 nucleotides match TRBD1. From germline, CDR1 is KGHDR and CDR2 SFDVKD. The CDR3 totals 18 residues. J was trimmed by 2 bases and V by 4 bases; bases with no gene match: 14. CDR3 sequence: CATSEAEQGDLLQETQYF. DNA for the CDR3: TGTGCCACCAGTGAGGCGGAACAGGGGGACCTCCTTCAAGAGACCCAGTACTTC.

J is TRBJ2-7 and V is TRBV7-2; TRBD1 is a possible D gene (5 bases). CDR1 and CDR2 from the germline V gene are SGHTA and FQGNSA. Deletions cut 1 base from V and 2 bases from J, with 9 bases between. This CDR3 is built from 14 residues. The CDR3 spells CASSLVTDAYEQYF. In DNA form, the CDR3 reads TGTGCCAGCAGCTTAGTGACAGACGCCTACGAGCAGTACTTC.

This clone rates as large (0.1 to 1%). An end of the junction does not agree with germline; a read error may underlie this. The rearrangement links TRBV10-1 to TRBJ2-3, with D possibly matching TRBD1 (7 bases). In germline, CDR1 is WNHNN, CDR2 SYGVQD (reference sequence). The CDR3 loop spans 12 amino acids. DNA for the CDR3: TGCGCCAGCAGTGCAGCTTTTCTGACAGGGAGGTTT. It codes for CASSAAFLTGRF.

This clone was picked up a small number of times. The chain has TRBV6-4 and TRBJ2-1, with D possibly being TRBD1 (6 bases). Per the germline V gene, CDR1 is MRHNA and CDR2 is SNTAGT. V lost 0 bases, J lost 9 bases, and 15 bases lay in between. The CDR3 has 15 amino acids. CDR3 protein: CASSDSWTDRSEQFF. DNA of the CDR3: TGTGCCAGCAGTGACTCGTGGACAGATCGTAGTGAGCAGTTCTTC.

This clone was found a few times. A much larger clone differs by one base, so this may be a read error. The sample carries other DNA sequences with the same CDR3. J is TRBJ2-5 and V is TRBV10-3; maybe TRBD2 (7 bases). V lost 3 bases to trimming and J lost 1 base, with 15 bases between them. Germline V gene data show CDR1 as ENHRY and CDR2 as SYGVKD. The CDR3 totals 16 residues. The DNA of the CDR3 is TGTGCCATCAGTGACCCGAGGGGGGGGGCCCAAGAGACCCAGTACTTC. This codes for CAISDPRGGAQETQYF.

This clone has only one observation. The rearrangement joins TRBV7-2 to TRBJ1-5; a weak D match, TRBD1 (5 bases). The germline gives CDR1 SGHTA, CDR2 FQGNSA. Trimming took off 1 base at V and 6 bases at J, with 10 bases between the two ends. The CDR3 is 14 residues long. The CDR3 region is CASSLGRGGQPQHF. Written as DNA, the CDR3 is TGTGCCAGCAGCTTAGGACGGGGGGGTCAGCCCCAGCATTTT.

The chain has TRBV21-1 and TRBJ2-5; the table gives TRBD1 as D, unverified against the DNA. TRBV21-1 has pseudogene status. The CDR3 extends over 15 amino acids. The DNA for the CDR3 is TGTGCCAGCAGCAAAGTGCGGGACAGCCAAGAGACCCAGTACTTC. Translation: CASSKVRDSQETQYF.

The CDR3 here is CASSWERGGLNEQFF. The CDR3 region has the DNA TGTGCCAGCAGTTGGGAGCGGGGGGGCCTTAATGAGCAGTTCTTC. The chain is built from TRBV6-2 or TRBV6-3 and TRBJ2-1; 10 bases match TRBD2. From germline, CDR1 is MNHEY and CDR2 SVGEGT. This CDR3 is built from 15 residues. The V segment lost 4 bases and the J segment 7 bases; nucleotides outside the gene matches: 7.

The chain carries TRBV9 and TRBJ2-3, with D uncertain. CDR1 is SGDLS, CDR2 YYNGEE, per germline. The CDR3 sequence is 13 residues long. Trimming took off 4 bases at V and 2 bases at J, with 8 bases between the two ends. The CDR3 is CASSPRLTDTQYF. DNA for the CDR3: TGTGCCAGCAGCCCGAGGCTCACAGATACGCAGTATTTT.

The rearrangement uses TRBV6-5 and TRBJ1-1; TRBD1 aligns across 7 bases. The CDR3 is made up of 16 amino acids. Germline V lookup: CDR1 MNHEY, CDR2 SVGAGI. Losses at the gene ends were 0 bases for V and 4 bases for J; bases not matched to a gene: 8. CDR3 sequence (DNA): TGTGCCAGCAGTTACTCCCACTCACAGGGGCCCACTGAAGCTTTCTTT. Translation gives CASSYSHSQGPTEAFF.

This clone was observed a single time. V is TRBV2 and J is TRBJ2-7; possible D gene TRBD1, 6 bases. With 7 bases removed from V and 6 bases from J, the gap between germline ends came to 19 bases. The CDR3 covers 14 residues. Germline values: CDR1 SNHLY, CDR2 FYNNEI. DNA for the CDR3: TGTGCCAGCAACCTTTTAGGCAGGGACATCGAGCAGTACTTC. This translates into CASNLLGRDIEQYF.

V and J are TRBV5-5 and TRBJ1-2; TRBD1 might be the D (6 bases). The V end was cut by 6 bases, the J end by 8 bases, with 20 bases between. CDR1 and CDR2 (germline): SGHKS, YYEKEE (reference sequence). There are 14 residues in the CDR3. For the CDR3, the DNA is TGTGCCAGCATTAAGGCGGGGGCGCTGGTGGGCTACACCTTC. It is translated as CASIKAGALVGYTF. The full variable domain, completed using reference TRBV5-5 and TRBJ1-2, is DAGVTQSPTHLIKTRGQQVTLRCSPISGHKSVSWYQQVLGQGPQFIFQYYEKEERGRGNFPDRFSARQFPNYSSELNVNALLLGDSALYLCASIKAGALVGYTFGSGTRLTVV.

This chain uses TRBV3-1 (or the pseudogene TRBV3-2) with TRBJ1-1; no clear D. The germline V and J ends were trimmed by 4 bases and 4 bases, with 7 bases remaining between them. The germline gives CDR1 LGHDT, CDR2 YNNKEL (reference sequence). The CDR3 covers 12 residues. The CDR3 loop reads CASSRAGTEAFF. The CDR3 DNA reads TGTGCCAGCAGCCGGGCGGGCACTGAAGCTTTCTTT.